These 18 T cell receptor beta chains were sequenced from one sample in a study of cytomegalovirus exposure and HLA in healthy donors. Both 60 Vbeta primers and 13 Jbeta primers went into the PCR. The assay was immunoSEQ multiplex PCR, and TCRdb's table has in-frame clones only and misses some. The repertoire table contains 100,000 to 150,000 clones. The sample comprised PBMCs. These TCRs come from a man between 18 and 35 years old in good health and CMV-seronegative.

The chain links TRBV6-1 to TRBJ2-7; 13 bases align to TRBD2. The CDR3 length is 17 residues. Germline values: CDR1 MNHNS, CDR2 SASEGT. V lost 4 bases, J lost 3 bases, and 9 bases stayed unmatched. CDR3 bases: TGTGCCAGCAGTGGGACTAGCGGGAGTATTGGCTTCTACGAGCAGTACTTC. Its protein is CASSGTSGSIGFYEQYF.

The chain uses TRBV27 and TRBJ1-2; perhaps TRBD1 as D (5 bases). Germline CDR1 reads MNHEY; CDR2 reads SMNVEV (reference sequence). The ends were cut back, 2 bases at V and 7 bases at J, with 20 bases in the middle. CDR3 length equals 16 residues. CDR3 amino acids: CASSLEGARRGLGYTF. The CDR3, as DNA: TGTGCCAGCAGTTTAGAAGGCGCCAGGAGGGGTCTTGGCTACACCTTC.

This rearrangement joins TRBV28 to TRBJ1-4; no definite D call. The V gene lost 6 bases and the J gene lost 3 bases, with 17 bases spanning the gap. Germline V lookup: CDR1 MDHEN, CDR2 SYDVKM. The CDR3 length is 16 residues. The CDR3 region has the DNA TGTGCCAGCAGAGGGCGGGGAAAGGTTTCTAATGAAAAACTGTTTTTT. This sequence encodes CASRGRGKVSNEKLFF.

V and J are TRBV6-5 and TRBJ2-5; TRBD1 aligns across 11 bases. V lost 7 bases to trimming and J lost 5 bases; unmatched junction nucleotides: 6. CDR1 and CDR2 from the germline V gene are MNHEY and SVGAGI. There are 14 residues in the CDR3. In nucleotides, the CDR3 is TGTGCCAGCATCGGACAGGGGGCTGGGGAGACCCAGTACTTC. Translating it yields CASIGQGAGETQYF.

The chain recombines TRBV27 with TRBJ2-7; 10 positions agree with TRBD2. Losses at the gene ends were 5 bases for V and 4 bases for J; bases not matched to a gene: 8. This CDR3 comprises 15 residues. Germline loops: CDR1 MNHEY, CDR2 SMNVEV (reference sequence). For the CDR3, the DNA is TGTGCCAGCAGTCCAGAGCCTAGCGGGAGATACGAGCAGTACTTC. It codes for CASSPEPSGRYEQYF.

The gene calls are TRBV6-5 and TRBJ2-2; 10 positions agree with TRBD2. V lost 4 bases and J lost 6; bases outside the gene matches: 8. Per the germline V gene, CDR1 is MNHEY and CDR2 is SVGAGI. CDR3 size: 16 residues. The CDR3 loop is CASSSLPGLASGELFF. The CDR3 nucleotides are TGTGCCAGCAGTTCCCTTCCGGGACTAGCGTCCGGGGAGCTGTTTTTT.

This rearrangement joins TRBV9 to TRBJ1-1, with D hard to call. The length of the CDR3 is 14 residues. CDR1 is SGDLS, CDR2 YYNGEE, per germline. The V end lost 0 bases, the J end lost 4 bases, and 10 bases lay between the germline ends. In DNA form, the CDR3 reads TGTGCCAGCAGCGTAGGGAGCATTGCCACTGAAGCTTTCTTT. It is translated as CASSVGSIATEAFF.

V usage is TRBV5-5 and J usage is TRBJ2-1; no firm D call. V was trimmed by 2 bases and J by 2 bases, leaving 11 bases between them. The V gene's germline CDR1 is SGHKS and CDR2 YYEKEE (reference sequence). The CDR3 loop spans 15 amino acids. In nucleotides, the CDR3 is TGTGCCAGCAGCTTAGAACCTTACACCTACAATGAGCAGTTCTTC. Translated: CASSLEPYTYNEQFF.

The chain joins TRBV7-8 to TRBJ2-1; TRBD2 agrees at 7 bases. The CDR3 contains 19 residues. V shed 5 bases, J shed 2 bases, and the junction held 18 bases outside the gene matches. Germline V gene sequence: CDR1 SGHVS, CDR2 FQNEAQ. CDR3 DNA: TGTGCCAGCAGCACTAGTGCCCTACGGCTAGCGGAAACCTACAATGAGCAGTTCTTC. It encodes CASSTSALRLAETYNEQFF.

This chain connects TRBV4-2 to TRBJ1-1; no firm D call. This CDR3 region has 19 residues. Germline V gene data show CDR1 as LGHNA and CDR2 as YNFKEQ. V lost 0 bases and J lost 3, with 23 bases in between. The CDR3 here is CASSQDALSSPKADTEAFF. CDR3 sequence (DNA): TGTGCCAGCAGCCAAGATGCGTTATCGAGCCCTAAAGCGGACACTGAAGCTTTCTTT.

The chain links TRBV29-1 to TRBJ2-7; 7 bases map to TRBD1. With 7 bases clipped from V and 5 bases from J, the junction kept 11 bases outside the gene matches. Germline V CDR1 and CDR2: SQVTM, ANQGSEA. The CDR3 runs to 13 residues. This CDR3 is CSAIPSTGDEQYF. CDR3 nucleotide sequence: TGCAGCGCCATACCTTCTACAGGGGACGAGCAGTACTTC.

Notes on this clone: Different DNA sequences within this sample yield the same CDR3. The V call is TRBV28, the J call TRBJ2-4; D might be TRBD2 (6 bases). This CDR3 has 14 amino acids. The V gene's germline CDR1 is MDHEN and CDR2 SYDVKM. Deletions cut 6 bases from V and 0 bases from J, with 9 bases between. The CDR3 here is CASSLGGAKNIQYF. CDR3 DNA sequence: TGTGCCAGCAGCCTGGGGGGAGCCAAAAACATTCAGTACTTC. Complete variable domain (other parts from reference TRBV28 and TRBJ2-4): DVKVTQSSRYLVKRTGEKVFLECVQDMDHENMFWYRQDPGLGLRLIYFSYDVKMKEKGDIPEGYSVSREKKERFSLILESASTNQTSMYLCASSLGGAKNIQYFGAGTRLSVL.

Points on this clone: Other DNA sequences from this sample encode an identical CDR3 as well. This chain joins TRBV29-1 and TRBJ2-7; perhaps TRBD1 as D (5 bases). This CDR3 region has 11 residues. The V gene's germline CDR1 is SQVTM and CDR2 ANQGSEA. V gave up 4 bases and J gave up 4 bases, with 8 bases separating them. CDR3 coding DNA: TGCAGCGTTGTACAGGTATACGAGCAGTACTTC. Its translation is CSVVQVYEQYF.

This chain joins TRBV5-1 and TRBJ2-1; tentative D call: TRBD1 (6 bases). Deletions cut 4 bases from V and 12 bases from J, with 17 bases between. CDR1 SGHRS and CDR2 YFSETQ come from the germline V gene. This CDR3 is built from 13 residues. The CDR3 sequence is CASSPRGQSGQFF. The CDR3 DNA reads TGCGCCAGCAGCCCTCGGGGACAATCGGGGCAGTTCTTC.

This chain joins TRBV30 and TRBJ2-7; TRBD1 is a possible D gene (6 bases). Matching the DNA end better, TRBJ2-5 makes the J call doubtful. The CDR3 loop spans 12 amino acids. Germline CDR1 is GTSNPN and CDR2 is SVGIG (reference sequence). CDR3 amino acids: CAWSSGAPTQYF. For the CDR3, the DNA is TGTGCCTGGAGTTCAGGGGCGCCGACCCAGTACTTC.

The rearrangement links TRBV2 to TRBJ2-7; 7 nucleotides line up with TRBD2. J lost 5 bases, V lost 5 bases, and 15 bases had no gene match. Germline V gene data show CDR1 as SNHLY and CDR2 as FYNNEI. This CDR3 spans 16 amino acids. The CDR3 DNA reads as TGTGCCAGCAGTACTCCCGGGACTAAGGGCAGTCACGAGCAGTACTTC. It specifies CASSTPGTKGSHEQYF.

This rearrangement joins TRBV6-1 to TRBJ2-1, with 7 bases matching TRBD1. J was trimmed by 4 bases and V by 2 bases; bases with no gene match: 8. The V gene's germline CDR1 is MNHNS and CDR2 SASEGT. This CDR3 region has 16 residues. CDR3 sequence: CASSEFGTELYNEQFF. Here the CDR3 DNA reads TGTGCCAGCAGTGAATTCGGGACAGAACTATACAATGAGCAGTTCTTC.

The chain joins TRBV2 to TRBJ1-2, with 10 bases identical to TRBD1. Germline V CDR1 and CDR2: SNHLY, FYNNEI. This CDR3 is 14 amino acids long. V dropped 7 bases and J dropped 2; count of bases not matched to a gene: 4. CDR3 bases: TGTGCCAGCAAAAAGGGACAGGGGAACTATGGCTACACCTTC. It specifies CASKKGQGNYGYTF.